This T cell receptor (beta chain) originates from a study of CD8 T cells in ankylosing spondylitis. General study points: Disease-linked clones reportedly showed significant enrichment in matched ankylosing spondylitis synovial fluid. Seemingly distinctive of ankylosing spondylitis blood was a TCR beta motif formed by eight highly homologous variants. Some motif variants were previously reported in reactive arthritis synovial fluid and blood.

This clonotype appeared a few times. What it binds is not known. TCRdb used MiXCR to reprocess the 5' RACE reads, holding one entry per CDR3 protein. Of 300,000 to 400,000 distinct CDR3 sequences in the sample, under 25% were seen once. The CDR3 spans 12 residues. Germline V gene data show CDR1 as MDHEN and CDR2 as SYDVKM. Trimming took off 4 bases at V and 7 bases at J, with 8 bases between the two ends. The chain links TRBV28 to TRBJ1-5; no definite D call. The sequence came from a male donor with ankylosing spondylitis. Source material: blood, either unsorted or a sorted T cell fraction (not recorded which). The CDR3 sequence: CASSSTVQPQHF. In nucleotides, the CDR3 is TGTGCCAGCAGTTCGACGGTACAGCCCCAGCATTTT.